These 8 T cell receptor beta chains came from one sample sequenced in a study of blood T cells in healthy people across ages. Together with a sample-barcoded 5' primer, a J-beta primer mix was included in a second PCR lasting about 7 to 11 cycles. TCRdb re-called the 5' RACE reads with MiXCR, one entry per CDR3 protein. Of roughly 1.9 million distinct CDR3 sequences in the sample, approximately 39% were seen once. Material for sequencing was blood. The receptors originated from a human donor in good health.

This clonotype has only a few counts. The chain couples TRBV9 to TRBJ2-1, with TRBD2 identical over 10 bases. Losses at the gene ends were 0 bases for V and 6 bases for J; bases not matched to a gene: 3. The CDR3 loop spans 15 amino acids. In germline, CDR1 is SGDLS, CDR2 YYNGEE. The CDR3 here is CASSVVSSGGNEQFF. The CDR3 nucleotides are TGTGCCAGCAGCGTAGTCTCTAGCGGGGGCAATGAGCAGTTCTTC.

This clonotype was observed a handful of times. The genes are TRBV7-3 and TRBJ2-1; D not resolved. The V gene lost 0 bases and the J gene lost 6 bases, with 9 bases spanning the gap. The CDR3 is made up of 14 amino acids. Per the germline V gene, CDR1 is SGHTA and CDR2 is FQGTGA. In DNA form, the CDR3 reads TGTGCCAGCAGCTTAACAGTGTTCGGCAATGAGCAGTTCTTC. Protein product: CASSLTVFGNEQFF.

The chain couples TRBV18 to TRBJ2-1; D might be TRBD2 (6 bases). Germline lookup yields CDR1 KGHSH and CDR2 LQKENI. V was cut by 4 bases and J by 0 bases, with 7 bases left in between. The CDR3 extends over 14 amino acids. CDR3 sequence: CASSRDFSYNEQFF. The CDR3 DNA follows: TGTGCCAGCTCACGGGACTTCTCCTACAATGAGCAGTTCTTC. The complete variable domain, with remaining parts taken from reference TRBV18 and TRBJ2-1, reads NAGVMQNPRHLVRRRGQEARLRCSPMKGHSHVYWYRQLPEEGLKFMVYLQKENIIDESGMPKERFSAEFPKEGPSILRIQQVVRGDSAAYFCASSRDFSYNEQFFGPGTRLTVL.

Of note for this clonotype: The junction differs from germline at one of its ends, possibly a read error. V usage is TRBV5-1 and J usage is TRBJ2-1, with 12 bases fitting TRBD2. The V gene's germline CDR1 is SGHRS and CDR2 YFSETQ. This CDR3 comprises 16 residues. The CDR3 loop is CASSPLPSGGALERFF. The CDR3 DNA follows: TGCGCCAGCAGCCCCCTTCCTAGCGGGGGGGCCTTAGAGCGGTTCTTC.

In nucleotides, the CDR3 is TGTGCCAGCAGCTTAGCGATGGACGGGGGCGTTGAGCAGTTCTTC. Protein sequence: CASSLAMDGGVEQFF. The chain joins TRBV7-9 to TRBJ2-1; D may correspond to TRBD1 or TRBD2 (6 bases each). The CDR3 has 15 residues. V lost 0 bases to trimming and J lost 9 bases, with 15 bases between them. Germline values: CDR1 SEHNR, CDR2 FQNEAQ (reference sequence).

The rearrangement links TRBV20-1 to TRBJ2-1; 8 bases are shared with TRBD2. Trimming took 3 bases from V and 8 from J; bases not matched to a gene: 3. Germline CDR1 and CDR2: DFQATT and SNEGSKA (reference sequence). The CDR3 contains 12 residues. CDR3 DNA sequence: TGCAGTGCTAGGCCAGCGGGGGATGAGCAGTTCTTC. Translation: CSARPAGDEQFF.

V usage is TRBV20-1 and J usage is TRBJ2-5; 13 bases match TRBD2. The CDR3 is made up of 16 amino acids. V gave up 0 bases and J gave up 6 bases; unmatched junction bases: 7. Germline CDR1 and CDR2: DFQATT and SNEGSKA (reference sequence). The CDR3 nucleotides read TGCAGTGCTAGAGATCCCCTGACTAGCGGGGGGAAGACCCAGTACTTC. This translates into CSARDPLTSGGKTQYF.

This clonotype was counted between two and nine times. The chain uses TRBV20-1 and TRBJ1-5; no clear D. Trimming left V 4 bases short and J 3 bases short, with 10 bases between. This CDR3 spans 13 amino acids. From germline, CDR1 is DFQATT and CDR2 SNEGSKA (reference sequence). CDR3 bases: TGCAGTGCTACCGGGGATACCAATCAGCCCCAGCATTTT. Its protein product is CSATGDTNQPQHF.